In this sample, the clone carrying this T cell receptor beta chain turned up a few times. The antigen is unknown. The data originate from a study of blood T cells in healthy people across ages. Whole-study findings and limits: Naive T cell percentage strongly correlated with TCR beta diversity.

Then a second PCR, running roughly 7 to 11 cycles, was carried out with a sample-barcoded 5' primer and a J-beta primer mix. MiXCR was run by TCRdb on the 5' RACE reads, yielding one entry per CDR3 protein. The profile shows about 970,000 distinct CDR3 sequences, approximately 50% of them singletons. Per the germline V gene, CDR1 is DFQATT and CDR2 is SNEGSKA (reference sequence). The junction had 4 bases not matched to a gene; V was cut back by 1 base and J by 5 bases. This CDR3 has 14 amino acids. The receptor comes from a woman aged 55-75 years in good health. The sequenced material came from blood. The V gene is TRBV20-1, the J gene TRBJ2-1, with 8 bases matching TRBD1. The CDR3 loop is CSARGQGSHNEQFF. CDR3 sequence (DNA): TGCAGTGCTAGAGGACAGGGGTCTCACAATGAGCAGTTCTTC.